The sequence of this T cell receptor beta chain was determined in a study of control samples from healthy donors and cancer patients. Sequencing was performed with immunoSEQ multiplex PCR; in TCRdb, only in-frame clones are kept and a portion is missing. Among under 150,000 clones listed, 80% to 90% were seen once. V lost 4 bases and J 6 bases, leaving 16 bases between the germline ends. CDR3 size: 16 residues. Germline V CDR1 and CDR2: MGHDK, SYGVNS. The sequence derives from a man in his forties in good health. V gene TRBV25-1 combines with J gene TRBJ1-6; D not resolved. The specimen sequenced was blood. The CDR3 sequence is CASSVFRGPGNSPLHF. The DNA of the CDR3 is TGTGCCAGCAGTGTTTTCCGCGGGCCGGGTAATTCACCCCTCCACTTT.